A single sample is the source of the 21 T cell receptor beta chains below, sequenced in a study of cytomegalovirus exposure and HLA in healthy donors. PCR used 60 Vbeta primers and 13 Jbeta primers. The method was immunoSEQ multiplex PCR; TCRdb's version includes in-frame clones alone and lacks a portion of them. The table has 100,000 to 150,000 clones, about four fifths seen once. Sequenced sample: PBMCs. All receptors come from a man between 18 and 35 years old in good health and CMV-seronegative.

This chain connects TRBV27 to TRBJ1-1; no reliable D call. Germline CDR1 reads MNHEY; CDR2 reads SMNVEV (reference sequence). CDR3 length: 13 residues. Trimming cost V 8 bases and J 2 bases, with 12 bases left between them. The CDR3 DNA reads TGTGCCAGCGGCCCCCTGGTAAACACTGAAGCTTTCTTT. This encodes CASGPLVNTEAFF.

CDR3 bases: TGCGCCAGCAGCTTGACAGGGGGCCAAGAGACCCAGTACTTC. Its translation: CASSLTGGQETQYF. The chain uses TRBV5-1 and TRBJ2-5; TRBD1 aligns across 8 bases. CDR1 and CDR2 from the germline V gene are SGHRS and YFSETQ. V lost 1 base and J lost 1; bases outside the gene matches: 0. This CDR3 is built from 14 residues.

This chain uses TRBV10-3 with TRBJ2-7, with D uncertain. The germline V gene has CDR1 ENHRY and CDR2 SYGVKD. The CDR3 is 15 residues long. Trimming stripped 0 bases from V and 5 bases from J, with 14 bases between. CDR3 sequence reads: CAISESELLENEQYF. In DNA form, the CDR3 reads TGTGCCATCAGTGAGTCGGAGCTCTTGGAGAACGAGCAGTACTTC.

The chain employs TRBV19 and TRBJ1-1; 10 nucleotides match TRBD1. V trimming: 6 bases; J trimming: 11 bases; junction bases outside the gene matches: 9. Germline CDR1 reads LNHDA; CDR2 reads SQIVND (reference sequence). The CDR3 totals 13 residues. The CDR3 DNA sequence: TGTGCCAGTAGGAACACTGACAGGGGGCAGGCTTTCTTT. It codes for CASRNTDRGQAFF.

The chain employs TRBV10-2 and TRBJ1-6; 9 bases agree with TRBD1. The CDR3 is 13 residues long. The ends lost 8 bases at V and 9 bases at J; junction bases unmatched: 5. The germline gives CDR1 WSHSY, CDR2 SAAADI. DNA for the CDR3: TGCGCCAGCCTGGAGGGACAGGGTTCACCCCTCCACTTT. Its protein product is CASLEGQGSPLHF.

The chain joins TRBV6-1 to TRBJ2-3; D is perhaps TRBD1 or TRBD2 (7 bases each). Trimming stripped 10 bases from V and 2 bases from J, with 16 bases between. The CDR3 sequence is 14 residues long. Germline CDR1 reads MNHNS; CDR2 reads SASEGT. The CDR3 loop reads CATRGGFNTDTQYF. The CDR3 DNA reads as TGTGCCACCAGGGGGGGTTTCAACACAGATACGCAGTATTTT.

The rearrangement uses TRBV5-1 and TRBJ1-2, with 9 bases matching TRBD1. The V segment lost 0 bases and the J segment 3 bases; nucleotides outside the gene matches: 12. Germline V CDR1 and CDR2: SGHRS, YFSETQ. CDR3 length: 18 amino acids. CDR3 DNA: TGCGCCAGCAGCTTGGCCCCGGGACAGGGCATTTCTCACTATGGCTACACCTTC. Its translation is CASSLAPGQGISHYGYTF.

For the CDR3, the DNA is TGCGCCAGCAGCTTGATGGAGGGAAACCTTTATGGCTACACCTTC. It is translated as CASSLMEGNLYGYTF. J is TRBJ1-2 and V is TRBV5-1; D not resolved. The CDR3 length is 15 residues. V lost 1 base and J 5 bases, leaving 15 bases between the germline ends. Germline assignment: CDR1 SGHRS and CDR2 YFSETQ.

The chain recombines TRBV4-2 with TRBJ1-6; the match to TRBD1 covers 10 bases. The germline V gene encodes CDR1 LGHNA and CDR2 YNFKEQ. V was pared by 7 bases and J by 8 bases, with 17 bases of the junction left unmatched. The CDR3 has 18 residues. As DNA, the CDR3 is TGTGCCAGCACCCAGGGGGGGGCCCGGGACAGGGGTTATTCACCCCTCCACTTT. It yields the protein CASTQGGARDRGYSPLHF.

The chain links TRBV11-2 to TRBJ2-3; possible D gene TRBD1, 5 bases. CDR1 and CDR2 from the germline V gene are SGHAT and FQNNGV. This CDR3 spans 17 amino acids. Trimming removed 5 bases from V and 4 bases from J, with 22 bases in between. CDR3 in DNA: TGTGCCAGCAGCCGACCTAGTGGGGCAGCAAAGGCAGATACGCAGTATTTT. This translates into CASSRPSGAAKADTQYF.

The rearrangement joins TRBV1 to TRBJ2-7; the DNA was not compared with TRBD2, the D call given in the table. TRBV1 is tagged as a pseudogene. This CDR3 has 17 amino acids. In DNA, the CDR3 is TGCACCAGCAGCCAAGCCCCGCAGCGGGGCCCATCCTACGAGCAGTACTTC. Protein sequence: CTSSQAPQRGPSYEQYF.

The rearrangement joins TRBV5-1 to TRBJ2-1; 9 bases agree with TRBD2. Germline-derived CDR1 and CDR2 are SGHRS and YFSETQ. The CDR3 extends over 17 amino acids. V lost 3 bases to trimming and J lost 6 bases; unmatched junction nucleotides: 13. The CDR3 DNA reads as TGCGCCAGCAGCTCCCTCGGCGGGAGGGGAATCCCCAATGAGCAGTTCTTC. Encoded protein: CASSSLGGRGIPNEQFF.

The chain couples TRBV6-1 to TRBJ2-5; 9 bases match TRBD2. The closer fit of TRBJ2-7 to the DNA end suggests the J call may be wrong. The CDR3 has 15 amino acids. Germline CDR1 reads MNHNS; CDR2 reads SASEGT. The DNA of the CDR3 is TGTGCCAGCAGTGAAAAAGCGGGGGGCTCCTACGAGCAGTACTTC. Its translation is CASSEKAGGSYEQYF.

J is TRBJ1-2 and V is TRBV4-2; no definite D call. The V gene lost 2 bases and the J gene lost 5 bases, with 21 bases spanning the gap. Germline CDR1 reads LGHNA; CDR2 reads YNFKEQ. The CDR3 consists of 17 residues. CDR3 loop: CASSQLIIDTSWYGYTF. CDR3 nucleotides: TGTGCCAGCAGCCAACTTATAATAGATACCTCATGGTATGGCTACACCTTC.

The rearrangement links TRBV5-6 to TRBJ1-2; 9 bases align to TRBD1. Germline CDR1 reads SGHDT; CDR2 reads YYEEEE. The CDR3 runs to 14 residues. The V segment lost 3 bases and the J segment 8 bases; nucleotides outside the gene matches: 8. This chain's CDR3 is CASSWDRAPIGYTF. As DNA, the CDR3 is TGTGCCAGCAGCTGGGACAGGGCCCCTATCGGCTACACCTTC. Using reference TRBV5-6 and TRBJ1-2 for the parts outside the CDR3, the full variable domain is DAGVTQSPTHLIKTRGQQVTLRCSPKSGHDTVSWYQQALGQGPQFIFQYYEEEERQRGNFPDRFSGHQFPNYSSELNVNALLLGDSALYLCASSWDRAPIGYTFGSGTRLTVV.

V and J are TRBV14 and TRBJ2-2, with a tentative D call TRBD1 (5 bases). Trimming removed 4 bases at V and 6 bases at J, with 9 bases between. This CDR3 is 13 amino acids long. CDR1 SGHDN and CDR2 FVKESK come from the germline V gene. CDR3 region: CASSLQAPGELFF. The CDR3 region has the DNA TGTGCCAGCAGCCTACAGGCGCCCGGGGAGCTGTTTTTT.

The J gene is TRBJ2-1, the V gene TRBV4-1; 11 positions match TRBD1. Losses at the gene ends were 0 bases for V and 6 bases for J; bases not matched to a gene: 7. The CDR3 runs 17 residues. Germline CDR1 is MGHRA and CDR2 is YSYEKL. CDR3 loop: CASSQDTGTGGVNEQFF. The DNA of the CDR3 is TGCGCCAGCAGCCAAGATACCGGGACAGGGGGAGTCAATGAGCAGTTCTTC.

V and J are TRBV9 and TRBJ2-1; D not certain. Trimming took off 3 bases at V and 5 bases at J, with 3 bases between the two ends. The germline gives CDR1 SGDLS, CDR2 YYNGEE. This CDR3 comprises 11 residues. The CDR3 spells CASSDNNEQFF. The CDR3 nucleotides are TGTGCCAGCAGCGATAACAATGAGCAGTTCTTC.

CDR3 coding DNA: TGCAGCGTTGGGCCTAGCTCCTTCTCCTACAATGAGCAGTTCTTC. This codes for CSVGPSSFSYNEQFF. The J gene is TRBJ2-1, the V gene TRBV29-1, with D tentatively TRBD2 (5 bases). Germline CDR1 SQVTM, CDR2 ANQGSEA. V dropped 4 bases and J dropped 0 bases, with 13 bases sitting between them. CDR3 length: 15 amino acids.

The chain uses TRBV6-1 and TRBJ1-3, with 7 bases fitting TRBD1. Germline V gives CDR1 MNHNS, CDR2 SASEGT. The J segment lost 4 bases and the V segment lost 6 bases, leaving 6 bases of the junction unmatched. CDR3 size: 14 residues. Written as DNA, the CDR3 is TGTGCCAGCAGGCAACCGGGACAGGGAAACACCATATATTTT. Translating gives CASRQPGQGNTIYF.

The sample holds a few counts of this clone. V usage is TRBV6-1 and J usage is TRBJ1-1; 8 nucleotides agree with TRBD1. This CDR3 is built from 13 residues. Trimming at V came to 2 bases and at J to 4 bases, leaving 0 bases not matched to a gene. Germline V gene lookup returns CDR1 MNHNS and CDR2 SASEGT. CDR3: CASSEQGATEAFF. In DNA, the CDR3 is TGTGCCAGCAGTGAACAGGGGGCCACTGAAGCTTTCTTT.